The clone carrying this T cell receptor beta chain has just a few counts. Sequencing targeted expressed TCRB transcripts, as all isolated RNA had been reverse transcribed. Profiled with immunoSEQ multiplex PCR; TCRdb holds only in-frame clones, not every one. The sample comprises fewer than 900,000 clones, around a sixth of which are singletons, and 0.023% rests with the top ten. This specimen comes from a study of beta chain features in type 1 diabetes. From germline, CDR1 is SGHRS and CDR2 YFSETQ. This CDR3 contains 15 residues. V shed 4 bases, J shed 5 bases, and the junction held 12 bases outside the gene matches.

This sequence originates from a woman between 18 and 29 years old in good health. This sequence joins TRBV5-1 and TRBJ2-7; 7 bases map to TRBD1. What was sequenced was naive CD4+ T cells from blood. The CDR3 DNA sequence: TGCGCCAGCAGCAGTCAGAGGGGGCGCAGGGACGAGCAGTACTTC. Translation: CASSSQRGRRDEQYF.